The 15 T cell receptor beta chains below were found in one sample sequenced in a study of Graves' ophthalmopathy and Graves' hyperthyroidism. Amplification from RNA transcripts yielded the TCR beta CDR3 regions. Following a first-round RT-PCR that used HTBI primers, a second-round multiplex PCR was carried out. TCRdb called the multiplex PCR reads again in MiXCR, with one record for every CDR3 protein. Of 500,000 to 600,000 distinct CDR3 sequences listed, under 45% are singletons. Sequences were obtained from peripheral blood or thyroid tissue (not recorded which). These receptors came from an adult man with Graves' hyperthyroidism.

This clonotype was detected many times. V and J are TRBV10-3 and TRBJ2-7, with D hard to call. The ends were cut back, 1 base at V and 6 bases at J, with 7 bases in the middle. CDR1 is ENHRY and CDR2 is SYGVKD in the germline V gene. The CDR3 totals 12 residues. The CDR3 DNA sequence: TGTGCCATCAGTGAGTTCGAAACCGAGCAGTACTTC. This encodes CAISEFETEQYF.

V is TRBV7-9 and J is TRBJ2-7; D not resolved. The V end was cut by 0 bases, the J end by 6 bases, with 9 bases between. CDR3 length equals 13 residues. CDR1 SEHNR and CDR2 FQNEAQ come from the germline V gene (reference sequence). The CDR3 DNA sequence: TGTGCCAGCAGCTTAGCTATCAAGGGCGAGCAGTACTTC. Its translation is CASSLAIKGEQYF.

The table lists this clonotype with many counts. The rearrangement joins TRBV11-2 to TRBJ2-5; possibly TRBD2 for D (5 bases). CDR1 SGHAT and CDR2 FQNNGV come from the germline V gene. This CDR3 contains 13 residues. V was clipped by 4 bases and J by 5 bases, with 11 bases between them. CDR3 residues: CASSWASTETQYF. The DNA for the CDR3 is TGTGCCAGCAGCTGGGCTAGCACTGAGACCCAGTACTTC.

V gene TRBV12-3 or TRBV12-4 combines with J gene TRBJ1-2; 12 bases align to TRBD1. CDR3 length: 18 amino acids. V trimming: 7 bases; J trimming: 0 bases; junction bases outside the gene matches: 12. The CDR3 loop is CASIGDRGPDPANYGYTF. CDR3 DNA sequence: TGTGCCAGCATTGGGGACAGGGGGCCCGACCCTGCTAACTATGGCTACACCTTC.

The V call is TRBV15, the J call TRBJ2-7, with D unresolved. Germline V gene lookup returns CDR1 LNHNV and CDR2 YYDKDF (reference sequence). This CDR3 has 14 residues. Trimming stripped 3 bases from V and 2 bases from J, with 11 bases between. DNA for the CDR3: TGTGCCACCAGCAGGGACGTGTCAACCTACGAGCAGTACTTC. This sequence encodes CATSRDVSTYEQYF.

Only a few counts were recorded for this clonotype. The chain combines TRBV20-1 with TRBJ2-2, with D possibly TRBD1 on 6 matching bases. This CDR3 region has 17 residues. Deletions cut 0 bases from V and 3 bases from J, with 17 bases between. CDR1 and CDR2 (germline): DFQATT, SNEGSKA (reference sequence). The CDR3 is CSARDLTSTGDTGELFF. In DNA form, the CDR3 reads TGCAGTGCTAGAGACCTTACCTCGACAGGAGACACCGGGGAGCTGTTTTTT.

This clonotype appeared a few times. CDR3 residues: CATRTGANTEAFF. Written as DNA, the CDR3 is TGTGCCACTCGGACAGGGGCAAACACTGAAGCTTTCTTT. J is TRBJ1-1 and V is TRBV12-3 or TRBV12-4; 9 bases are a match to TRBD1. Trimming took 10 bases from V and 2 from J; bases not matched to a gene: 5. This CDR3 is 13 amino acids long.

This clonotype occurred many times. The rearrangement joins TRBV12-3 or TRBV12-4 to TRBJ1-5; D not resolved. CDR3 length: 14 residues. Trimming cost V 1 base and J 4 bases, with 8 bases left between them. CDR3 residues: CASSLVGRNQPQHF. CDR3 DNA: TGTGCCAGCAGTTTAGTCGGCAGAAATCAGCCCCAGCATTTT.

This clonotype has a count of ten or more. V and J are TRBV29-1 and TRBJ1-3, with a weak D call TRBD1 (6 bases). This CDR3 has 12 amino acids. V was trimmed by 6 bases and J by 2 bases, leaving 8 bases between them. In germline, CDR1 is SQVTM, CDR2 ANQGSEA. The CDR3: CSVDSAGNTIYF. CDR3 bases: TGCAGCGTGGACAGTGCTGGAAACACCATATATTTT.

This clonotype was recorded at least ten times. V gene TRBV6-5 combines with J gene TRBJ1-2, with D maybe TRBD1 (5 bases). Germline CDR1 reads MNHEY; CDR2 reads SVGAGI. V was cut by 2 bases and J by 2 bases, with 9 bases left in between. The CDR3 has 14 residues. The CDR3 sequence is CASSYTRTNYGYTF. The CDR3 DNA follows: TGTGCCAGCAGTTACACCCGGACAAACTATGGCTACACCTTC.

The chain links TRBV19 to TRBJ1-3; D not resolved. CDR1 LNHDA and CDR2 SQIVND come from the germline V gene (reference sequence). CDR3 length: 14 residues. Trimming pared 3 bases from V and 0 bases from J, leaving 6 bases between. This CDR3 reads CASSIADSGNTIYF. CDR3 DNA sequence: TGTGCCAGTAGTATCGCAGACTCTGGAAACACCATATATTTT.

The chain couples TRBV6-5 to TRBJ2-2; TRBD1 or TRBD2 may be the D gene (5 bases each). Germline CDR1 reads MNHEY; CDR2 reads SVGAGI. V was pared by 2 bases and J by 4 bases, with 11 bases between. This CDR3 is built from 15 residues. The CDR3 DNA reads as TGTGCCAGCAGTTACAAATCAGGGAGCACCGGGGAGCTGTTTTTT. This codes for CASSYKSGSTGELFF.

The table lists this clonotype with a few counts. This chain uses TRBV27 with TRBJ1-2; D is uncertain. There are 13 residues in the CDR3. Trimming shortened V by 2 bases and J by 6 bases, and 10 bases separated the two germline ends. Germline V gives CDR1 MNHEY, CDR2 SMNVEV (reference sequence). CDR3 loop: CASSLLAGDGYTF. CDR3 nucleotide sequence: TGTGCCAGCAGTTTACTAGCGGGCGATGGCTACACCTTC.

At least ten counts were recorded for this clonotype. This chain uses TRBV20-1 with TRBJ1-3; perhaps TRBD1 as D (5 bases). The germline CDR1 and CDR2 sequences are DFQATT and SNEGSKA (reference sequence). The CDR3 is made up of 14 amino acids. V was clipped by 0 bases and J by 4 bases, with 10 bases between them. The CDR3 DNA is TGCAGTGCTAGAGAAGGAGGGGTCGGAAACACCATATATTTT. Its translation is CSAREGGVGNTIYF.

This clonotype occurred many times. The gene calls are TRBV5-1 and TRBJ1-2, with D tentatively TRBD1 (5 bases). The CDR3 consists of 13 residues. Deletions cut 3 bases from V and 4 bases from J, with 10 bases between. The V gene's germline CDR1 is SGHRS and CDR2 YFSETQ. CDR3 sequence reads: CASSSGRAYGYTF. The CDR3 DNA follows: TGCGCCAGCAGCTCGGGCAGGGCCTATGGCTACACCTTC.